A selection of T cell receptor beta chains follows, all from one sample in a study of T cells in narcolepsy. Assay: immunoSEQ multiplex PCR; the TCRdb copy retains only in-frame clones and omits some. The sample carries approximately 26,000 clones, 81% recorded once. Source material: memory (CD45RA-) CD4+ T cells from blood. These receptors were taken from a human donor in good health. The CDR3 runs from the conserved cysteine through the conserved F or W. Fields, in order: V gene, J gene, clone size, D gene, CDR3 DNA, CDR3 protein. A D gene is named only where the DNA matches it firmly. The size of a clone is reported for some rows only, either as once, few or many, or as a class for expanded clones.

v_gene: TRBV6-5; j_gene: TRBJ2-7; abundance: -; d_gene: -; CDR3nt: TGTGCCAGCAGAGAACCGGGGTACGATGGGTACTTC; CDR3aa: CASREPGYDGYF
v_gene: TRBV29-1; j_gene: TRBJ1-1; abundance: -; d_gene: -; CDR3nt: TGCAGCGTTCAGAACCTCGGGATGACTGAAGCTTTCTTT; CDR3aa: CSVQNLGMTEAFF
v_gene: TRBV9; j_gene: TRBJ2-5; abundance: -; d_gene: TRBD2; CDR3nt: TGTGCCAGCAGCACCTTGGGACTACTCCAAGAGACCCAGTACTTC; CDR3aa: CASSTLGLLQETQYF
v_gene: TRBV27; j_gene: TRBJ2-1; abundance: -; d_gene: -; CDR3nt: TGTGCCAGCACCCCTCTAGTGGGGACCACTTTCGGGGGGCAGTTCTTC; CDR3aa: CASTPLVGTTFGGQFF
v_gene: TRBV30; j_gene: TRBJ1-6; abundance: -; d_gene: TRBD1; CDR3nt: TGTGCCTGGAGTACAGGGGATTCACCCCTCCACTTT; CDR3aa: CAWSTGDSPLHF
v_gene: TRBV7-6; j_gene: TRBJ1-2; abundance: once; d_gene: -; CDR3nt: TGTGCCAGCAGCTTTTTTTCGGGACAACCCTATGGCTACACCTTC; CDR3aa: CASSFFSGQPYGYTF
v_gene: TRBV27; j_gene: TRBJ2-3; abundance: -; d_gene: -; CDR3nt: TGTGCCAGCAGTTTAGCGGGAACAAATACGCAGTATTTT; CDR3aa: CASSLAGTNTQYF
v_gene: TRBV4-2; j_gene: TRBJ1-2; abundance: -; d_gene: -; CDR3nt: TGTGCCAGCAGCCAAGAAGTACGGTTTTACACCTTC; CDR3aa: CASSQEVRFYTF
v_gene: TRBV5-4; j_gene: TRBJ1-2; abundance: -; d_gene: -; CDR3nt: TGTGCCAGCAGCTTGGAACTCTATGGCTACACCTTC; CDR3aa: CASSLELYGYTF
v_gene: TRBV28; j_gene: TRBJ2-5; abundance: -; d_gene: -; CDR3nt: TGTGCCAGCAGGCGGACGGGATATGACTTACGAGGGCAGTACTTC; CDR3aa: CASRRTGYDLRGQYF
v_gene: TRBV28; j_gene: TRBJ2-1; abundance: -; d_gene: TRBD2; CDR3nt: TGTGCCAGCGCCGGGAGGGCTCGCGGGAATGAGCAGTTCTTC; CDR3aa: CASAGRARGNEQFF
v_gene: TRBV7-2; j_gene: TRBJ2-5; abundance: -; d_gene: -; CDR3nt: TGTGCCAGCAGCTTAAGGAGCGGGCCAGGACGGGAGACCCAGTACTTC; CDR3aa: CASSLRSGPGRETQYF